The present T cell receptor (beta chain) was sequenced within a study of T cell changes during pregnancy in multiple sclerosis. The method was immunoSEQ multiplex PCR; TCRdb's version includes in-frame clones alone and lacks a portion of them. The sample consists of more than 40,000 clones, 90% to 95% of them appearing once. The CDR3 has 13 residues. Per germline, CDR1 MDHEN and CDR2 SYDVKM. Trimming left V 5 bases short and J 7 bases short, with 14 bases between. This rearrangement joins TRBV28 to TRBJ1-1, with D uncertain. The receptor was isolated from a female donor with multiple sclerosis, enrolled in a pregnancy study. The sample was CD8+ T cells from peripheral blood mononuclear cells, taken in the third trimester of pregnancy. The CDR3 is CASSSRLDNEAFF. The DNA of the CDR3 is TGTGCCAGCAGTAGCCGACTGGATAATGAAGCTTTCTTT.